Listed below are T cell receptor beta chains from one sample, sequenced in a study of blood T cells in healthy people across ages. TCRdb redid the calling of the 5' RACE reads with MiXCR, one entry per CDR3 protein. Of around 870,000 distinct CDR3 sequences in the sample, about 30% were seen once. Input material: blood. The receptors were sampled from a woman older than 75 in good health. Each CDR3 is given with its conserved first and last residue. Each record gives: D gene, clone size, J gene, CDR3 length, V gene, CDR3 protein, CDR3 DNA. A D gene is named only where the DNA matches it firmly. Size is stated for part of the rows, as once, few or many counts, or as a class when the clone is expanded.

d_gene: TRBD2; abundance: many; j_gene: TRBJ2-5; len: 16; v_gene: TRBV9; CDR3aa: CASSVGAGLAQETQYF; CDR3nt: TGTGCCAGCAGCGTAGGAGCCGGACTAGCCCAAGAGACCCAGTACTTC
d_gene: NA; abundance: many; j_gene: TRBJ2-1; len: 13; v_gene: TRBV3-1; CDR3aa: CASSQVVRNEQFF; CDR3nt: TGTGCCAGCAGCCAAGTCGTACGCAATGAGCAGTTCTTC
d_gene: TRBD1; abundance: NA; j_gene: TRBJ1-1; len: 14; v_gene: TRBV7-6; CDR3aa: CASSRGQVRTEAFF; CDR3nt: TGTGCCAGCAGCCGTGGACAGGTGCGCACTGAAGCTTTCTTT
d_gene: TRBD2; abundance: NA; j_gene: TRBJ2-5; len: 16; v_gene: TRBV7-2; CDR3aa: CANSSARGGRGETQYF; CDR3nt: TGCGCCAACAGCTCAGCCCGGGGGGGCCGTGGGGAGACCCAGTACTTC
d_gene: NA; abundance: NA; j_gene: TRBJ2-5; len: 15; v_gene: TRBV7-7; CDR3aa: CASSSGRLYQETQYF; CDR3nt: TGTGCCAGCAGCTCCGGACGGCTGTACCAAGAGACCCAGTACTTC
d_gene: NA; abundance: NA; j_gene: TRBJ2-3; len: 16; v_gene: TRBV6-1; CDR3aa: CASSDSQRLGDSLQYF; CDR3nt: TGTGCCAGCAGTGATTCACAGCGCCTAGGGGATAGTTTGCAGTATTTT
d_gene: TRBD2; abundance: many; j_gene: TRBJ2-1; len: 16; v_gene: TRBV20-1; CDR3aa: CSARSSGGSSYNEQFF; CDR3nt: TGCAGTGCTCGATCTAGCGGGGGAAGCTCCTACAATGAGCAGTTCTTC
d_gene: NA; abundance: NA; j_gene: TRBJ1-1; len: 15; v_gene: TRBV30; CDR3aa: CAWSRKGGMNTEAFF; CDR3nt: TGTGCCTGGAGTCGGAAGGGGGGGATGAACACTGAAGCTTTCTTT
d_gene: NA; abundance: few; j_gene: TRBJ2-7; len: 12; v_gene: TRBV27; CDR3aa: CASSRDFYEQYF; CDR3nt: TGTGCCAGCAGCAGGGACTTCTACGAGCAGTACTTC
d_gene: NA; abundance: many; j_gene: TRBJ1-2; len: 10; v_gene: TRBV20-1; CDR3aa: CSAREEGYTF; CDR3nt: TGCAGTGCTAGAGAAGAGGGCTACACCTTC
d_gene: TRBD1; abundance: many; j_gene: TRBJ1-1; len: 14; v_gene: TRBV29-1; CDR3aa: CSVAQDRVWTEAFF; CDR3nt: TGCAGCGTTGCCCAAGACAGGGTTTGGACTGAAGCTTTCTTT
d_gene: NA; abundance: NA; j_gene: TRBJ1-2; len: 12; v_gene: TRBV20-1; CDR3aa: CNAPGPSGGYTF; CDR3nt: TGCAATGCACCCGGGCCCTCTGGGGGCTACACCTTC
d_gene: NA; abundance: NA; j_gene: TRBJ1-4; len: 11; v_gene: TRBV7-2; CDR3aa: CASPSGEKLFF; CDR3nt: TGTGCCAGTCCATCCGGCGAAAAACTGTTTTTT
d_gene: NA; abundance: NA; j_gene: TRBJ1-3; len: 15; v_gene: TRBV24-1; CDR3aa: CATSDSRDSGNTIYF; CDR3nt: TGTGCCACCAGTGATTCACGGGACTCTGGAAACACCATATATTTT
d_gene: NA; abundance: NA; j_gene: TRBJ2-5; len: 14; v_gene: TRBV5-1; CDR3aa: CASRLGPDKETQYF; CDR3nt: TGCGCCAGCAGGTTGGGGCCGGATAAAGAGACCCAGTACTTC
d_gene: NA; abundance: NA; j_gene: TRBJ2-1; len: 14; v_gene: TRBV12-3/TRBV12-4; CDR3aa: CASRPGQRYNEQFF; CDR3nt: TGTGCTAGCAGACCGGGACAAAGATACAATGAGCAGTTCTTC
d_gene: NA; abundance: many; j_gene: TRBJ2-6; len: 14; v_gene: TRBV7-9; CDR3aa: CASSERDGANVLTF; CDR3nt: TGTGCCAGCAGCGAGAGAGATGGGGCCAACGTCCTGACTTTC
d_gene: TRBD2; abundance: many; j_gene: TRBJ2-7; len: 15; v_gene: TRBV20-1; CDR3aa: CSARDWLAGINEQYF; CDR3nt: TGCAGTGCTAGAGATTGGCTAGCGGGGATTAATGAGCAGTACTTC
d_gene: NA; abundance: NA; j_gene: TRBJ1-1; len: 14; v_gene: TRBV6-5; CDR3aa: CASSYGRPGSEAFF; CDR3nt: TGTGCCAGCAGTTACGGGCGACCAGGATCGGAAGCTTTCTTT
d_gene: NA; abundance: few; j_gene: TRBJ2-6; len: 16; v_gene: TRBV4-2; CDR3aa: CASSHILDGGANVLTF; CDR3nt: TGTGCCAGCAGCCACATCCTCGACGGTGGGGCCAACGTCCTGACTTTC
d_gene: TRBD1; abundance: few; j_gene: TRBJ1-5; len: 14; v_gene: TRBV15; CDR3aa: CATRDTGGNQPQHF; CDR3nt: TGTGCCACCAGAGATACAGGGGGCAATCAGCCCCAGCATTTT
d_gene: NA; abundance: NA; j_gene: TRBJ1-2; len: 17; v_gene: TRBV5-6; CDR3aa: CASSFPGSDRDFHGYTF; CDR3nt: TGTGCCAGCAGCTTTCCTGGCTCGGACAGAGACTTCCATGGCTACACCTTC
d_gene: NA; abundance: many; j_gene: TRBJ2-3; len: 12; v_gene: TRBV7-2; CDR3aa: CASTPPTDTQYF; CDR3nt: TGTGCCAGCACACCCCCCACAGATACGCAGTATTTT
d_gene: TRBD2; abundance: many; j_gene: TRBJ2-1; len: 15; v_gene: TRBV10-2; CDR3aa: CASTRLAGDINEQFF; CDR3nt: TGCGCCAGCACCCGACTAGCGGGGGACATCAATGAGCAGTTCTTC
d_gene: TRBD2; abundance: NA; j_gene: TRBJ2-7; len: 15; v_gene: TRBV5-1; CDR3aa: CASSLTSGVYYEQYF; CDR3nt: TGCGCCAGCAGCTTGACTAGCGGGGTCTACTACGAGCAGTACTTC
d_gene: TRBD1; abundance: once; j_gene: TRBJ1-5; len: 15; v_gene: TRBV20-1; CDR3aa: CSASRTGRANQPQHF; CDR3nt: TGCAGTGCTAGCCGGACAGGGCGGGCCAATCAGCCCCAGCATTTT
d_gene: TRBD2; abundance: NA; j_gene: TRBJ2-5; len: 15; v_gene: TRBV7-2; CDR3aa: CASNQSGGLQETQYF; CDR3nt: TGTGCCAGCAACCAGAGCGGGGGCCTCCAGGAGACCCAGTACTTC
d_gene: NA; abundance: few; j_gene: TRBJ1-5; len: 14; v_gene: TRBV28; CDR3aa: CASSHGESNQPQHF; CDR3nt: TGTGCCAGCAGTCATGGGGAAAGCAATCAGCCCCAGCATTTT
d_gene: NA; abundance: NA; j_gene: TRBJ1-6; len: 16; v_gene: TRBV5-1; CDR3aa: CASRTEPTAYNSPLHF; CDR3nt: TGCGCCAGCAGAACGGAACCCACGGCTTACAATTCACCCCTCCACTTT
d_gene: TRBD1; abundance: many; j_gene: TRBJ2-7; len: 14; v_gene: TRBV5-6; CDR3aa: CASRTGTADYEQYF; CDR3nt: TGTGCCAGCAGAACCGGGACAGCGGACTACGAGCAGTACTTC
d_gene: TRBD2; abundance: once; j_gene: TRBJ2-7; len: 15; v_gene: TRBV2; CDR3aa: CAGSKIAGGPGEQYF; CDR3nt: TGTGCCGGCAGTAAAATAGCGGGGGGGCCGGGTGAGCAGTACTTC
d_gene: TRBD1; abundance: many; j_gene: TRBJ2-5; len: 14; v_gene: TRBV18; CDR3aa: CASSPPGQKETQYF; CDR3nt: TGTGCCAGCTCACCTCCGGGACAGAAAGAGACCCAGTACTTC
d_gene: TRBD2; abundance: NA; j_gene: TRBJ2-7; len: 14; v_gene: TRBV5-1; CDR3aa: CASSLTGTSSEQYF; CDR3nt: TGCGCCAGCAGCTTAACCGGGACTAGTAGCGAGCAGTACTTC
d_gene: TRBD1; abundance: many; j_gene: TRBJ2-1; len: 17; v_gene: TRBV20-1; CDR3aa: CSARVGGQATFGYEQFF; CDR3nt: TGCAGTGCTAGAGTAGGAGGACAGGCCACATTTGGGTATGAGCAGTTCTTC
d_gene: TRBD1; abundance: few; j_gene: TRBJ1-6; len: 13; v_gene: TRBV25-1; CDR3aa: CASRDIQGAPLHF; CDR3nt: TGTGCCAGCAGGGATATACAGGGGGCACCCCTCCACTTT
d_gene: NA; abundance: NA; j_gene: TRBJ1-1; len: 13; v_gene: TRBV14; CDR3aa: CASSWPGRSEAFF; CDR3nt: TGTGCCAGCAGCTGGCCCGGGAGGTCTGAAGCTTTCTTT
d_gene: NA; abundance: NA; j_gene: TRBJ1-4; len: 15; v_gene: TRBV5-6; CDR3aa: CASSLLMLDNEKLFF; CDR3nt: TGTGCCAGCAGCTTATTAATGCTTGATAATGAAAAACTGTTTTTT
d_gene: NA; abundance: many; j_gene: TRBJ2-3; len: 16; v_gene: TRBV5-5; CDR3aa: CASSLEPTLPTDTQYF; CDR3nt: TGTGCCAGCAGCTTAGAGCCAACCCTTCCGACAGATACGCAGTATTTT
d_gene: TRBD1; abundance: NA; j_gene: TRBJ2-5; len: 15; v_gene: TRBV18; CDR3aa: CASSQGAPPQETQYF; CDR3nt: TGTGCCAGCTCACAGGGGGCTCCGCCTCAAGAGACCCAGTACTTC
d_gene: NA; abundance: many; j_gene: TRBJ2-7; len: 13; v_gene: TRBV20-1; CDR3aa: CSAPAAGSYEQYF; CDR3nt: TGCAGTGCCCCGGCAGCAGGCTCCTACGAGCAGTACTTC
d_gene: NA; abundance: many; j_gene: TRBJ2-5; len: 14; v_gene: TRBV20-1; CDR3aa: CSAIQGVFQETQYF; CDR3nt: TGCAGTGCTATACAGGGAGTTTTTCAAGAGACCCAGTACTTC
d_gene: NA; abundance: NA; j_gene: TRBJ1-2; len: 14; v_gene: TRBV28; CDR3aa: CASNPGQSGCGYTF; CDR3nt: TGTGCCAGCAACCCGGGACAAAGCGGATGTGGCTACACCTTC
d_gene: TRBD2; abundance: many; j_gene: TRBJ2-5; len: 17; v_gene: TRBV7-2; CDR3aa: CASSSLFSWGRVETQYF; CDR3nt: TGTGCCAGCAGCTCCCTTTTTTCGTGGGGGAGGGTTGAGACCCAGTACTTC
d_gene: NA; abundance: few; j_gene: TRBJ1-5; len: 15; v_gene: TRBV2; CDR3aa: CASSDVRGSNQPQHF; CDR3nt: TGTGCCAGCAGTGACGTCAGGGGATCCAATCAGCCCCAGCATTTT
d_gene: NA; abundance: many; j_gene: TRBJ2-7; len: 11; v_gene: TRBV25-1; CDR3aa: CASSGVHEQYF; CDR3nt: TGTGCCAGCAGTGGGGTTCACGAGCAGTACTTC
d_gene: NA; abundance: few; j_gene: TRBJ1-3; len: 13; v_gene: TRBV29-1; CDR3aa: CSVRLNSGNAIYF; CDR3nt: TGCAGCGTTCGACTTAACTCTGGAAACGCCATATATTTT
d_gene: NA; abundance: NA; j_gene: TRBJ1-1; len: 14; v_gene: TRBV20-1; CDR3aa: CSATHSQRNTEAFF; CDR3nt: TGCAGTGCTACCCATTCCCAGAGGAACACTGAAGCTTTCTTT
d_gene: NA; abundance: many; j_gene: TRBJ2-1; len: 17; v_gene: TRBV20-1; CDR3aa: CSARVLGEQGTGNEQFF; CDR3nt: TGCAGTGCTAGAGTTTTGGGGGAACAGGGGACTGGCAATGAGCAGTTCTTC
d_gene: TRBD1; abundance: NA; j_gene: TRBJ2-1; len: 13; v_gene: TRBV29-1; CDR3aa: CSVATGTGYEQFF; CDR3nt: TGCAGCGTCGCTACCGGGACAGGGTATGAGCAGTTCTTC
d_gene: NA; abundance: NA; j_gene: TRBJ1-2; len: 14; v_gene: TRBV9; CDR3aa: CASSESGINYGYTF; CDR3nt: TGCGCCAGCAGCGAATCGGGGATTAACTATGGCTACACCTTC
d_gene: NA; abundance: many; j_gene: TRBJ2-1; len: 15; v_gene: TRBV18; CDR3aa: CPSSPQGYPYNEQFF; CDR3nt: TGTCCCAGCTCACCACAAGGGTACCCCTACAATGAGCAGTTCTTC
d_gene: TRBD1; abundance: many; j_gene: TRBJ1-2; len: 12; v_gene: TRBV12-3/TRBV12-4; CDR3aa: CASRDRQGGYTF; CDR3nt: TGTGCCAGCAGAGACCGACAGGGCGGCTACACCTTC
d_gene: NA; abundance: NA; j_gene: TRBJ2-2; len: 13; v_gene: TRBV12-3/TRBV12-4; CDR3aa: CASNGGFGGELFF; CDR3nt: TGTGCCAGCAATGGGGGCTTCGGGGGGGAGCTGTTTTTT